The source of this TCR beta chain is a study of CD8 T cells in Susac syndrome. An input of about 0.45 to 1 ug of RNA was subjected to reverse transcription using random hexamers. In TCRdb, the immunoSEQ multiplex PCR reads were re-called with MiXCR into one record per CDR3 protein. The data hold about 180,000 distinct CDR3 sequences, with approximately 93% observed a single time. From germline, CDR1 is LGHDT and CDR2 YNNKEL (reference sequence). Trimming took off 6 bases at V and 0 bases at J, with 8 bases between the two ends. The CDR3 extends over 13 amino acids. The clonotype comes from a human donor with multiple sclerosis. The chain carries TRBV3-1 and TRBJ1-1; no definite D call. What was sequenced was CD4+ T cells from PBMCs. In DNA, the CDR3 is TGTGCCAGCAGTAATCAGGTGAACACTGAAGCTTTCTTT. It translates to CASSNQVNTEAFF.